This T cell receptor (beta chain) is from a study of blood T cell repertoires in COVID-19. Clones were read by immunoSEQ multiplex PCR, and TCRdb kept only the in-frame ones, dropping some. The profile shows fewer than 40,000 clones, about 85% of them singletons. This CDR3 is 16 amino acids long. Germline-derived CDR1 and CDR2 are MDHEN and SYDVKM. The V end was cut by 2 bases, the J end by 4 bases, with 17 bases between. This rearrangement joins TRBV28 to TRBJ1-2; D is unclear. This TCR was sampled from a woman aged 80 or older with active or convalescent COVID-19. The source material was peripheral blood. CDR3 region: CASSLGGPPSGYGYTF. CDR3 in DNA: TGTGCCAGCAGTTTAGGCGGTCCGCCTTCTGGCTATGGCTACACCTTC.